A selection of T cell receptor beta chains follows, all from one sample in a study of cytomegalovirus exposure and HLA in healthy donors. Using immunoSEQ multiplex PCR, the repertoire was profiled, and TCRdb retains in-frame clones only, with some absent. The sample lists roughly 150,000 clones, approximately 87% occurring once. The specimen sequenced was PBMCs. These TCRs come from a woman aged 25 to 39 in good health and CMV-seronegative. Both conserved end residues are part of each CDR3. Fields, in order: clone size, V gene, J gene, D gene, CDR3 DNA, CDR3 protein. The D gene is left open where the match is weak. Size values are once, few and many counts, or a class for expanded clones, and some rows have none.

size: once; V: TRBV5-1; J: TRBJ2-2; D: NA; DNA: TGCGCCAGCAGCTTACAGGGAATGAAGGCCGGGGAGCTGTTTTTT; CDR3: CASSLQGMKAGELFF
size: NA; V: TRBV6-5; J: TRBJ1-1; D: NA; DNA: TGTGCCAGCAGTACAGGACAGTATCCTGAAGCTTTCTTT; CDR3: CASSTGQYPEAFF
size: NA; V: TRBV7-2; J: TRBJ2-5; D: NA; DNA: TGTGCCAGCAGCTCGACTGTGGGACTCCAAGAGACCCAGTACTTC; CDR3: CASSSTVGLQETQYF
size: NA; V: TRBV6-5; J: TRBJ1-1; D: NA; DNA: TGTGCCAGCAGCCGGATGAACACTGAAGCTTTCTTT; CDR3: CASSRMNTEAFF
size: few; V: TRBV7-6; J: TRBJ2-7; D: NA; DNA: TGTGCCAGCAGCTTCGCCTTTGGAAGCTACGAGCAGTACTTC; CDR3: CASSFAFGSYEQYF
size: NA; V: TRBV19; J: TRBJ2-3; D: NA; DNA: TGTGCCAGTAGGGCTTACAGCACAGATACGCAGTATTTT; CDR3: CASRAYSTDTQYF
size: NA; V: TRBV15; J: TRBJ2-7; D: NA; DNA: TGTGCCACCAGCAGATTCGGAATGGCAGGGCTCAACGAGCAGTACTTC; CDR3: CATSRFGMAGLNEQYF
size: few; V: TRBV4-3; J: TRBJ2-1; D: NA; DNA: TGCGCCAGCAGCCAAGATCCCGGGGGCTCCTACAATGAGCAGTTCTTC; CDR3: CASSQDPGGSYNEQFF
size: NA; V: TRBV6-5; J: TRBJ2-1; D: TRBD1; DNA: TGTGCCAGCAGTAACCGGGACAGTCAGTTCTTC; CDR3: CASSNRDSQFF
size: NA; V: TRBV2; J: TRBJ2-5; D: NA; DNA: TGTGCCAGCAGTGAACCCGGTTGGCGGCAAGAGACCCAGTACTTC; CDR3: CASSEPGWRQETQYF
size: NA; V: TRBV7-9; J: TRBJ2-1; D: TRBD2; DNA: TGTGCCAGCAGCTTAGTGACTAGCGGGGGGGATGAGCAGTTCTTC; CDR3: CASSLVTSGGDEQFF
size: NA; V: TRBV4-2; J: TRBJ1-5; D: NA; DNA: TGTGCCAGCAGCCAAGATAGAATGGACCAGCCCCAGCATTTT; CDR3: CASSQDRMDQPQHF
size: NA; V: TRBV2; J: TRBJ1-2; D: NA; DNA: TGTGCCAGCAGTCCAGGGAATTACTATGGCTACACCTTC; CDR3: CASSPGNYYGYTF
size: NA; V: TRBV14; J: TRBJ2-7; D: NA; DNA: TGTGCCAGCAGCCAAGGTGGAAATTCGGTTTACTACGAGCAGTACTTC; CDR3: CASSQGGNSVYYEQYF
size: NA; V: TRBV15; J: TRBJ2-1; D: TRBD2; DNA: TGTGCCACCAGCAGAGACGACCTAACTAGCGGGGGGTACAATGAGCAGTTCTTC; CDR3: CATSRDDLTSGGYNEQFF
size: NA; V: TRBV4-2; J: TRBJ2-3; D: NA; DNA: TGTGCCAGCAGCCCCTATCCGAGTCGGGGGACAGATACGCAGTATTTT; CDR3: CASSPYPSRGTDTQYF
size: NA; V: TRBV27; J: TRBJ2-2; D: NA; DNA: TGTGCCAGCAGGCCCGGGAACACCGGGGAGCTGTTTTTT; CDR3: CASRPGNTGELFF
size: NA; V: TRBV7-2; J: TRBJ2-4; D: NA; DNA: TGTGCCAGCAGCCCCAGTGGAGGGAACCTTGTTCTAGCCAAAAACATTCAGTACTTC; CDR3: CASSPSGGNLVLAKNIQYF
size: NA; V: TRBV5-6; J: TRBJ2-3; D: NA; DNA: TGTGCCAGCAGCTCTAGACTAGAGGGCTCAGATACGCAGTATTTT; CDR3: CASSSRLEGSDTQYF
size: NA; V: TRBV5-1; J: TRBJ1-1; D: NA; DNA: TGCGCCAGCAGCTTGGCCGGGACTGACTTGAACACTGAAGCTTTCTTT; CDR3: CASSLAGTDLNTEAFF
size: NA; V: TRBV15; J: TRBJ1-1; D: NA; DNA: TGTGCCACCAGCAGAGATGGACGATTTCTGAACACTGAAGCTTTCTTT; CDR3: CATSRDGRFLNTEAFF
size: NA; V: TRBV2; J: TRBJ1-5; D: TRBD1; DNA: TGTGCCAGCAGCCCCCCAGGGACAGGGGGAGTTGGTGCGCGGGCTCTGGGCGGTCAGCCCCAGCATTTT; CDR3: CASSPPGTGGVGARALGGQPQHF
size: NA; V: TRBV27; J: TRBJ2-2; D: NA; DNA: TGTGCCAGCAGTTCCCAGGGTTACACCGGGGAGCTGTTTTTT; CDR3: CASSSQGYTGELFF
size: NA; V: TRBV2; J: TRBJ2-1; D: TRBD1; DNA: TGTGCCAGGGAGGGCGACCAAAGGGGGGACAGGGGCGATGAGCAGTTCTTC; CDR3: CAREGDQRGDRGDEQFF
size: NA; V: TRBV4-3; J: TRBJ2-1; D: NA; DNA: TGCGCCAGCAGCCAAGAGAGGGTCTCCTACAATGAGCAGTTCTTC; CDR3: CASSQERVSYNEQFF
size: NA; V: TRBV6-5; J: TRBJ1-1; D: TRBD1; DNA: TGTGCCAGCAGCCTCGACAGGGGCACTGAAGCTTTCTTT; CDR3: CASSLDRGTEAFF
size: few; V: TRBV12-2; J: TRBJ2-7; D: NA; DNA: TGTGCAAGTCGCTTAGCGCTCTCCAGGGGACCTTACGAGCAGTACTTC; CDR3: CASRLALSRGPYEQYF
size: NA; V: TRBV18; J: TRBJ1-2; D: NA; DNA: TGTGCCAGCTACCCGGGAGCGGGAAACTATGGCTACACCTTC; CDR3: CASYPGAGNYGYTF
size: NA; V: TRBV2; J: TRBJ1-2; D: NA; DNA: TGTGCCAGCAGAGACCCAAAGCCAGGGCACGGCTACACCTTC; CDR3: CASRDPKPGHGYTF
size: once; V: TRBV19; J: TRBJ2-2; D: NA; DNA: TGTGCCAGTAGAGGCGGGCCTATCACCGGGGAGCTGTTTTTT; CDR3: CASRGGPITGELFF
size: NA; V: TRBV4-1; J: TRBJ2-1; D: NA; DNA: TGCGCCAGCAGCCAAGATGGGGGCTCCTACAATGAGCAGTTCTTC; CDR3: CASSQDGGSYNEQFF
size: NA; V: TRBV4-1; J: TRBJ2-1; D: TRBD1; DNA: TGCGCCAGCAGCCGAACCATAACAGGGGCGGATGAGCAGTTCTTC; CDR3: CASSRTITGADEQFF
size: few; V: TRBV2; J: TRBJ2-3; D: NA; DNA: TGTGCCAGCAGTGGGGTCCAGACCACAGATACGCAGTATTTT; CDR3: CASSGVQTTDTQYF
size: NA; V: TRBV6-5; J: TRBJ2-7; D: NA; DNA: TGTGCCAGCAGTTACTCGACGAACTACGAGCAGTACTTC; CDR3: CASSYSTNYEQYF
size: NA; V: TRBV7-9; J: TRBJ2-4; D: NA; DNA: TGTGCCAGCAGCTTAGACAGGGTAGGGGGCATTCAGTACTTC; CDR3: CASSLDRVGGIQYF
size: NA; V: TRBV27; J: TRBJ2-3; D: TRBD2; DNA: TGTGCCAGCGCGCCCAGCGGGATGGCAGATACGCAGTATTTT; CDR3: CASAPSGMADTQYF
size: NA; V: TRBV2; J: TRBJ1-5; D: TRBD1; DNA: TGTGCCAGCAGTGAGAGTAAGGGGGCGGGTCAGCCCCAGCATTTT; CDR3: CASSESKGAGQPQHF
size: NA; V: TRBV7-2; J: TRBJ1-2; D: TRBD1; DNA: TGTGCCAGCAGCGGACCGACAGGGAGCTATGGCTACACCTTC; CDR3: CASSGPTGSYGYTF
size: NA; V: TRBV25-1; J: TRBJ2-6; D: NA; DNA: TGTGCCAGCAGTGATCCCACTGGGGCCAACGTCCTGACTTTC; CDR3: CASSDPTGANVLTF
size: NA; V: TRBV4-1; J: TRBJ2-2; D: TRBD1; DNA: TGCGCCAGCAGCCATGGACAGGGGGCTGGCGCCGGGGAGCTGTTTTTT; CDR3: CASSHGQGAGAGELFF
size: NA; V: TRBV18; J: TRBJ1-2; D: NA; DNA: TGTGCCAGCTCACTAAGTTCCATTAACTATGGCTACACCTTC; CDR3: CASSLSSINYGYTF
size: few; V: TRBV19; J: TRBJ2-7; D: TRBD2; DNA: TGTGCCAGTAGTATGACTAGCGGGAGTGACGAGCAGTACTTC; CDR3: CASSMTSGSDEQYF
size: NA; V: TRBV9; J: TRBJ2-1; D: NA; DNA: TGTGCCAGCACCACAGGGGTAGCGGGATACAATGAGCAGTTCTTC; CDR3: CASTTGVAGYNEQFF
size: NA; V: TRBV5-1; J: TRBJ2-1; D: NA; DNA: TGCGCCAGCAGCTTGGGTAGGGGCAATGAGCAGTTCTTC; CDR3: CASSLGRGNEQFF
size: NA; V: TRBV4-1; J: TRBJ2-3; D: NA; DNA: TGCGCCAGCAGCCAATCTGTCAGTAGCACAGATACGCAGTATTTT; CDR3: CASSQSVSSTDTQYF
size: NA; V: TRBV18; J: TRBJ1-2; D: NA; DNA: TGTGCCAGCTCACCAAATAACAGCCCCTATGGCTACACCTTC; CDR3: CASSPNNSPYGYTF
size: once; V: TRBV5-1; J: TRBJ2-5; D: TRBD2; DNA: TGCGCCAGCAGCCGGTGGCGGGAGGGCCGAGAGACCCAGTACTTC; CDR3: CASSRWREGRETQYF
size: NA; V: TRBV27; J: TRBJ1-1; D: NA; DNA: TGTGCCAGCAGTTTTGATTGGAACACTGAAGCTTTCTTT; CDR3: CASSFDWNTEAFF
size: NA; V: TRBV6-5; J: TRBJ1-2; D: NA; DNA: TGTGCCAGCAGTTACGTCCCGGCTTCCTATGGCTACACCTTC; CDR3: CASSYVPASYGYTF
size: NA; V: TRBV6-5; J: TRBJ1-3; D: NA; DNA: TGTGCCAGCAGTTACCGGGCTGCTGGAAACACCATATATTTT; CDR3: CASSYRAAGNTIYF
size: once; V: TRBV29-1; J: TRBJ2-7; D: NA; DNA: TGCAGCGTTGTGGGGGCTATTACCTACGAGCAGTACTTC; CDR3: CSVVGAITYEQYF
size: NA; V: TRBV27; J: TRBJ2-7; D: TRBD2; DNA: TGTGCCAGCCCAGGGCCCCAGCGGGAGATCTACGAGCAGTACTTC; CDR3: CASPGPQREIYEQYF
size: NA; V: TRBV5-1; J: TRBJ1-4; D: TRBD1; DNA: TGCGCCAGCAGCTTGGGGGACAGTAGGGAAAAACTGTTTTTT; CDR3: CASSLGDSREKLFF
size: NA; V: TRBV19; J: TRBJ1-1; D: NA; DNA: TGTGCCAGTAGTATGACAAGGGCCCCTAGGATGAACACTGAAGCTTTCTTT; CDR3: CASSMTRAPRMNTEAFF
size: once; V: TRBV7-9; J: TRBJ1-2; D: NA; DNA: TGTGCCAGCAGCCGCGACGGGTTCGGCGGCTACACCTTC; CDR3: CASSRDGFGGYTF